Each of the 30 T cell receptor beta chains below was sequenced from the same sample in a study of T cell responses to AZD1222 COVID-19 vaccine. TCRdb keeps only in-frame clones here, not all; method: immunoSEQ multiplex PCR. The repertoire includes some 140,000 clones, roughly 90% of them detected once, and 5.5% sits in the top ten. Sequencing used peripheral blood, obtained on day 0 of AZD1222 vaccination. These receptors were taken from an adult in good health.

This chain joins TRBV18 and TRBJ2-2; the D gene is possibly TRBD2 (6 bases). Looked up from germline, CDR1 is KGHSH and CDR2 is LQKENI. This CDR3 has 13 amino acids. V dropped 8 bases and J dropped 4 bases, with 11 bases sitting between them. DNA for the CDR3: TGTGCCAGCCTGCACGGGGGCACCGGGGAGCTGTTTTTT. Its translation: CASLHGGTGELFF.

J is TRBJ2-3 and V is TRBV5-1; 11 bases line up with TRBD2. CDR3 length: 15 amino acids. The junction had 5 bases not matched to a gene; V was cut back by 6 bases and J by 2 bases. CDR1 SGHRS and CDR2 YFSETQ come from the germline V gene. The CDR3 bases are TGCGCCAGCACCACGACTAGCGGGACCACAGATACGCAGTATTTT. It codes for CASTTTSGTTDTQYF.

This sequence joins TRBV11-2 and TRBJ1-1; D remains ambiguous. Looked up from germline, CDR1 is SGHAT and CDR2 is FQNNGV. The CDR3 contains 14 residues. V dropped 7 bases and J dropped 3 bases, with 15 bases sitting between them. The CDR3 DNA sequence: TGTGCCAGCACTCGGTTGGGGAAGGACACTGAAGCTTTCTTT. Its protein product is CASTRLGKDTEAFF.

This clone has just one count. The chain recombines TRBV4-1 with TRBJ1-2; D uncertain. This CDR3 has 14 residues. Germline CDR1 reads MGHRA; CDR2 reads YSYEKL. V was shortened by 0 bases and J by 4 bases, with 9 bases between the two germline ends. This chain's CDR3 is CASSQESLSYGYTF. CDR3 nucleotides: TGCGCCAGCAGCCAAGAGAGCCTTAGCTATGGCTACACCTTC.

The V call is TRBV7-2, the J call TRBJ2-7; maybe TRBD2 (6 bases). Trimming left V 5 bases short and J 3 bases short, with 11 bases between. CDR3 length equals 13 residues. Per germline, CDR1 SGHTA and CDR2 FQGNSA. The CDR3 DNA is TGTGCCAGCAGCGGGGCGGGATACTACGAGCAGTACTTC. It specifies CASSGAGYYEQYF.

The chain employs TRBV5-1 and TRBJ2-7; D gene uncertain. There are 15 residues in the CDR3. The V end was cut by 0 bases, the J end by 2 bases, with 12 bases between. CDR1 and CDR2 from the germline V gene are SGHRS and YFSETQ. This CDR3 reads CASSLAGRMTYEQYF. Written as DNA, the CDR3 is TGCGCCAGCAGCTTGGCCGGACGGATGACCTACGAGCAGTACTTC.

The chain links TRBV7-9 to TRBJ2-7, with 12 bases that match TRBD2. Germline loops: CDR1 SEHNR, CDR2 FQNEAQ (reference sequence). The V segment lost 5 bases and the J segment 1 base; nucleotides outside the gene matches: 6. There are 16 residues in the CDR3. CDR3 residues: CASSHRTSGVSYEQYF. CDR3 DNA: TGTGCCAGCAGCCACCGGACTAGCGGGGTTTCCTACGAGCAGTACTTC.

This rearrangement joins TRBV5-1 to TRBJ2-7, with TRBD1 as a possible D gene (6 bases). Germline-derived CDR1 and CDR2 are SGHRS and YFSETQ. CDR3 length: 22 residues. Trimming left V 4 bases short and J 3 bases short, with 38 bases between. DNA for the CDR3: TGCGCCAGCAGCGTACATCTGACGCAATCCGGGACAAATGCTCCCCTCTACTACGAGCAGTACTTC. It encodes CASSVHLTQSGTNAPLYYEQYF.

This chain joins TRBV5-6 and TRBJ1-2; 7 bases match TRBD1. V gave up 4 bases and J gave up 4 bases; unmatched junction bases: 4. Germline V gene sequence: CDR1 SGHDT, CDR2 YYEEEE. The CDR3 consists of 13 residues. CDR3 protein: CASSTRDSYGYTF. Here the CDR3 DNA reads TGTGCCAGCAGCACCCGGGACAGCTATGGCTACACCTTC.

This clone was seen once. The V call is TRBV7-2, the J call TRBJ2-3; weak D call: TRBD2 (6 bases). CDR1 is SGHTA, CDR2 FQGNSA, per germline. Trimming left V 5 bases short and J 0 bases short, with 15 bases between. CDR3 length equals 16 residues. The CDR3 sequence: CASSTGLLGSTDTQYF. For the CDR3, the DNA is TGTGCCAGCAGCACCGGACTACTAGGAAGCACAGATACGCAGTATTTT.

The J gene is TRBJ2-7, the V gene TRBV7-2; D is possibly TRBD1 or TRBD2 (5 bases each). The CDR3 is made up of 17 amino acids. CDR1 and CDR2 from the germline V gene are SGHTA and FQGNSA. Trimming stripped 1 base from V and 5 bases from J, with 21 bases between. CDR3 coding DNA: TGTGCCAGCAGCTTAGTGGTACTGGGACCGGGCAAGGACGAGCAGTACTTC. Its translation is CASSLVVLGPGKDEQYF.

The chain links TRBV5-4 to TRBJ1-1, with a tentative D call TRBD1 (5 bases). V lost 4 bases and J 1 base, leaving 17 bases between the germline ends. This CDR3 spans 16 amino acids. The germline gives CDR1 SGHNT, CDR2 YYREEE (reference sequence). The CDR3 spells CASSMGVRAGNTEAFF. In DNA form, the CDR3 reads TGTGCCAGCAGCATGGGGGTGAGGGCAGGGAACACTGAAGCTTTCTTT.

The J gene is TRBJ2-3, the V gene TRBV19; TRBD1 agrees at 8 bases. Germline V CDR1 and CDR2: LNHDA, SQIVND (reference sequence). CDR3 size: 13 residues. Unmatched junction bases numbered 6, after V lost 10 bases and J lost 3 bases. The CDR3 sequence is CATQTGVTDTQYF. The CDR3 region has the DNA TGTGCCACTCAGACAGGGGTTACAGATACGCAGTATTTT. The entire variable domain, with the rest obtained from reference TRBV19 and TRBJ2-3, is as follows: DGGITQSPKYLFRKEGQNVTLSCEQNLNHDAMYWYRQDPGQGLRLIYYSQIVNDFQKGDIAEGYSVSREKKESFPLTVTSAQKNPTAFYLCATQTGVTDTQYFGPGTRLTVL.

As for this clone: Sequence at one end of the junction differs from germline and may be a read error. The chain uses TRBV9 and TRBJ2-7; 7 nucleotides line up with TRBD2. The CDR3 has 17 amino acids. Germline-derived CDR1 and CDR2 are SGDLS and YYNGEE. This CDR3 reads CTSSVGGAAGEGYEQYF. In nucleotides, the CDR3 is TGTACCAGCAGCGTAGGAGGGGCGGCGGGAGAAGGCTACGAGCAGTACTTC.

V gene TRBV19 combines with J gene TRBJ2-3; 14 bases agree with TRBD2. Germline V CDR1 and CDR2: LNHDA, SQIVND (reference sequence). The CDR3 length is 15 residues. Unmatched junction bases numbered 2, after V lost 5 bases and J lost 4 bases. The CDR3 DNA reads as TGTGCCAGTAGTGGGACTAGCGGGAGAGCAGATACGCAGTATTTT. This codes for CASSGTSGRADTQYF.

The chain carries TRBV12-5 and TRBJ2-7; perhaps D is TRBD1 or TRBD2 (6 bases each). The V and J ends lost 7 bases and 3 bases respectively, with 16 bases between them. The CDR3 is 14 residues long. From germline, CDR1 is LGHNT and CDR2 FRNRAP. Here the CDR3 reads CASARRDTFYEQYF. As DNA, the CDR3 is TGTGCTAGTGCCAGGAGGGACACTTTCTACGAGCAGTACTTC.

The rearrangement links TRBV2 to TRBJ2-3; TRBD2 aligns across 11 bases. V shed 5 bases and J 2 bases; nucleotides not matched to a gene: 3. Germline CDR1 SNHLY, CDR2 FYNNEI. CDR3 length: 15 residues. The CDR3 sequence: CASSIAGGATDTQYF. The CDR3 region has the DNA TGTGCCAGCAGTATAGCGGGAGGGGCCACAGATACGCAGTATTTT.

V is TRBV27 and J is TRBJ1-5; TRBD1 might be the D (6 bases). Germline V lookup: CDR1 MNHEY, CDR2 SMNVEV (reference sequence). The V end lost 3 bases, the J end lost 9 bases, and 15 bases lay between the germline ends. This CDR3 has 14 amino acids. For the CDR3, the DNA is TGTGCCAGCAGTTTGCAACAGGGTGGAGTGCCCCAGCATTTT. Its translation is CASSLQQGGVPQHF.

V is TRBV7-2 and J is TRBJ2-2; weak D call: TRBD1 (7 bases). V lost 4 bases to trimming and J lost 1 base, with 10 bases between them. This CDR3 contains 15 residues. Germline V gene data show CDR1 as SGHTA and CDR2 as FQGNSA. This CDR3 is CASSSQGGNTGELFF. As DNA, the CDR3 is TGTGCCAGCAGCTCCCAGGGGGGGAACACCGGGGAGCTGTTTTTT. The complete variable domain, with remaining parts taken from reference TRBV7-2 and TRBJ2-2, reads GAGVSQSPSNKVTEKGKDVELRCDPISGHTALYWYRQSLGQGLEFLIYFQGNSAPDKSGLPSDRFSAERTGGSVSTLTIQRTQQEDSAVYLCASSSQGGNTGELFFGEGSRLTVL.

Only a few counts were recorded for this clone. This chain joins TRBV5-1 and TRBJ1-1; 8 positions match TRBD1. The ends lost 6 bases at V and 11 bases at J; junction bases unmatched: 15. The CDR3 extends over 14 amino acids. Per germline, CDR1 SGHRS and CDR2 YFSETQ. The CDR3 region is CASNIVPGQVTAFF. DNA of the CDR3: TGCGCCAGCAACATCGTCCCGGGACAGGTGACGGCTTTCTTT.

The rearrangement joins TRBV7-9 to TRBJ2-7; D is unresolved. Germline values: CDR1 SEHNR, CDR2 FQNEAQ (reference sequence). This CDR3 region has 14 residues. Trimming removed 7 bases from V and 1 base from J, with 14 bases in between. The CDR3, as DNA: TGTGCCAGCACCAAAGGGCTAGGATCCTACGAGCAGTACTTC. Protein sequence: CASTKGLGSYEQYF.

The genes are TRBV9 and TRBJ2-2; perhaps TRBD1 as D (5 bases). V lost 5 bases to trimming and J lost 2 bases, with 10 bases between them. The CDR3 spans 14 residues. Germline CDR1 is SGDLS and CDR2 is YYNGEE. CDR3 sequence (DNA): TGTGCCAGCAGGGGCAGGGTCAACACCGGGGAGCTGTTTTTT. Amino acids: CASRGRVNTGELFF. Based on the CDR3 plus reference TRBV9 and TRBJ2-2, the full variable domain is DSGVTQTPKHLITATGQRVTLRCSPRSGDLSVYWYQQSLDQGLQFLIQYYNGEERAKGNILERFSAQQFPDLHSELNLSSLELGDSALYFCASRGRVNTGELFFGEGSRLTVL.

The V and J genes are TRBV28 and TRBJ1-1, with D perhaps TRBD1 (5 bases). Looked up from germline, CDR1 is MDHEN and CDR2 is SYDVKM. This CDR3 is built from 14 residues. Between the trimmed V and J ends, which lost 7 bases and 1 base, there was a span of 13 bases. The chain's CDR3 is CASTLTGGNTEAFF. DNA for the CDR3: TGTGCCAGCACTCTAACGGGGGGGAACACTGAAGCTTTCTTT.

The genes are TRBV3-1 (or the pseudogene TRBV3-2) and TRBJ1-5; D might be TRBD1 (5 bases). This CDR3 has 15 amino acids. CDR1 and CDR2 from the germline V gene are LGHDT and YNNKEL (reference sequence). Trimming removed 4 bases at V and 10 bases at J, with 20 bases between. In nucleotides, the CDR3 is TGTGCCAGCAGCCCGGGACCGGGTGGTGGGGAACCCCAGCATTTT. It encodes CASSPGPGGGEPQHF.

The chain is built from TRBV6-6 and TRBJ2-7, with D tentatively TRBD1 (6 bases). The germline gives CDR1 MNHNY, CDR2 SVGAGI (reference sequence). This CDR3 contains 13 residues. With 5 bases removed from V and 0 bases from J, the gap between germline ends came to 8 bases. DNA of the CDR3: TGTGCCAGCAGTCCGGACAGCTCCTACGAGCAGTACTTC. This gives the protein CASSPDSSYEQYF.

The rearrangement links TRBV28 to TRBJ1-4, with 9 bases fitting TRBD1. CDR1 MDHEN and CDR2 SYDVKM come from the germline V gene. The V and J ends lost 3 bases and 7 bases, in that order; junction bases with no gene match: 6. This CDR3 is built from 15 residues. The CDR3 loop is CASSFYRGLSEKLFF. The CDR3 region has the DNA TGTGCCAGCAGTTTCTACAGGGGGCTCAGTGAAAAACTGTTTTTT.

This chain uses TRBV27 with TRBJ2-7; 16 bases are a match to TRBD2. Germline assignment: CDR1 MNHEY and CDR2 SMNVEV (reference sequence). The CDR3 sequence is 15 residues long. V shed 3 bases and J 5 bases; nucleotides not matched to a gene: 1. CDR3 nucleotides: TGTGCCAGCAGTTTGGGACTAGCGGGAGGGGACGAGCAGTACTTC. Its protein product is CASSLGLAGGDEQYF.

The chain links TRBV5-4 to TRBJ1-2; D gene uncertain. The germline CDR1 and CDR2 sequences are SGHNT and YYREEE (reference sequence). The CDR3 is made up of 13 amino acids. V lost 1 base to trimming and J lost 8 bases, with 12 bases between them. CDR3 region: CASSLSGLRGYTF. The CDR3 DNA reads TGTGCCAGCAGCTTGTCGGGGTTAAGGGGCTACACCTTC. Variable domain in full (rest from reference TRBV5-4 and TRBJ1-2): ETGVTQSPTHLIKTRGQQVTLRCSSQSGHNTVSWYQQALGQGPQFIFQYYREEENGRGNFPPRFSGLQFPNYSSELNVNALELDDSALYLCASSLSGLRGYTFGSGTRLTVV.

J is TRBJ2-7 and V is TRBV7-2, with D uncertain. V lost 5 bases and J 3 bases, leaving 11 bases between the germline ends. The CDR3 is made up of 13 amino acids. Germline V lookup: CDR1 SGHTA, CDR2 FQGNSA. CDR3 residues: CASSPVVGYEQYF. The CDR3 DNA sequence: TGTGCCAGCAGCCCCGTCGTCGGCTACGAGCAGTACTTC.

Only a few counts were recorded for this clone. V gene TRBV9 combines with J gene TRBJ2-1, with D unresolved. Germline V gene data show CDR1 as SGDLS and CDR2 as YYNGEE. CDR3 length equals 13 residues. With 0 bases removed from V and 9 bases from J, the gap between germline ends came to 10 bases. The CDR3 bases are TGTGCCAGCAGCGTAGGTGTGGGTGGTGAGCAGTTCTTC. It specifies CASSVGVGGEQFF.